This entry describes one T cell receptor beta chain. Its antigen is unidentified. Per the germline V gene, CDR1 is SGHRS and CDR2 is YFSETQ. The CDR3 consists of 16 residues. These data originate in a study of cytomegalovirus exposure and HLA in healthy donors. Whole-study results and caveats: The study listed roughly 150 cytomegalovirus-associated TCR beta chains. Cytomegalovirus status was reportedly diagnosed by the classifier with high sensitivity and specificity. V segments that were indistinguishable, TRBV6-2 and TRBV6-3 among them, were omitted from analysis.

Donors consisted of healthy bone marrow donors. Primers for the PCR totalled 60 Vbeta and 13 Jbeta. Clones were read by immunoSEQ multiplex PCR, and TCRdb kept only the in-frame ones, dropping some. The listing records 50,000 or so clones. The gene calls are TRBV5-1 and TRBJ2-5; 7 bases agree with TRBD2. The J call may be faulty, since TRBJ2-7 better matches the DNA end. Sequenced material: PBMCs. The TCR comes from a middle-aged woman in good health and CMV-seronegative. DNA of the CDR3: TGCGCCAGCAGCCTGTTGGGGGGGTCATCGGACTACGAGCAGTACTTC. This translates into CASSLLGGSSDYEQYF.